The T cell receptor (beta chain) under discussion was sequenced for a study of T-cell memory formation after mild COVID-19. The CDR3 consists of 16 residues. Looked up from germline, CDR1 is KGHDR and CDR2 is SFDVKD. V was clipped by 6 bases and J by 3 bases; unmatched bases: 8. TCRdb re-called the 5' RACE reads through MiXCR, storing one row per CDR3 protein. The sample includes about 150,000 distinct CDR3 sequences, approximately 21% of them seen just once. V is TRBV24-1 and J is TRBJ1-5; 9 bases align to TRBD1. Sequenced sample: PBMCs or a T cell subset sorted from them (not recorded which). The origin of this receptor is an adult woman who had mild COVID-19 (a few samples of this study predate the infection). Cell type and time point are not known. The CDR3 nucleotides are TGTGCCACCAGTTTAGATGACAGGGGGGACAATCAGCCCCAGCATTTT. It translates to CATSLDDRGDNQPQHF.